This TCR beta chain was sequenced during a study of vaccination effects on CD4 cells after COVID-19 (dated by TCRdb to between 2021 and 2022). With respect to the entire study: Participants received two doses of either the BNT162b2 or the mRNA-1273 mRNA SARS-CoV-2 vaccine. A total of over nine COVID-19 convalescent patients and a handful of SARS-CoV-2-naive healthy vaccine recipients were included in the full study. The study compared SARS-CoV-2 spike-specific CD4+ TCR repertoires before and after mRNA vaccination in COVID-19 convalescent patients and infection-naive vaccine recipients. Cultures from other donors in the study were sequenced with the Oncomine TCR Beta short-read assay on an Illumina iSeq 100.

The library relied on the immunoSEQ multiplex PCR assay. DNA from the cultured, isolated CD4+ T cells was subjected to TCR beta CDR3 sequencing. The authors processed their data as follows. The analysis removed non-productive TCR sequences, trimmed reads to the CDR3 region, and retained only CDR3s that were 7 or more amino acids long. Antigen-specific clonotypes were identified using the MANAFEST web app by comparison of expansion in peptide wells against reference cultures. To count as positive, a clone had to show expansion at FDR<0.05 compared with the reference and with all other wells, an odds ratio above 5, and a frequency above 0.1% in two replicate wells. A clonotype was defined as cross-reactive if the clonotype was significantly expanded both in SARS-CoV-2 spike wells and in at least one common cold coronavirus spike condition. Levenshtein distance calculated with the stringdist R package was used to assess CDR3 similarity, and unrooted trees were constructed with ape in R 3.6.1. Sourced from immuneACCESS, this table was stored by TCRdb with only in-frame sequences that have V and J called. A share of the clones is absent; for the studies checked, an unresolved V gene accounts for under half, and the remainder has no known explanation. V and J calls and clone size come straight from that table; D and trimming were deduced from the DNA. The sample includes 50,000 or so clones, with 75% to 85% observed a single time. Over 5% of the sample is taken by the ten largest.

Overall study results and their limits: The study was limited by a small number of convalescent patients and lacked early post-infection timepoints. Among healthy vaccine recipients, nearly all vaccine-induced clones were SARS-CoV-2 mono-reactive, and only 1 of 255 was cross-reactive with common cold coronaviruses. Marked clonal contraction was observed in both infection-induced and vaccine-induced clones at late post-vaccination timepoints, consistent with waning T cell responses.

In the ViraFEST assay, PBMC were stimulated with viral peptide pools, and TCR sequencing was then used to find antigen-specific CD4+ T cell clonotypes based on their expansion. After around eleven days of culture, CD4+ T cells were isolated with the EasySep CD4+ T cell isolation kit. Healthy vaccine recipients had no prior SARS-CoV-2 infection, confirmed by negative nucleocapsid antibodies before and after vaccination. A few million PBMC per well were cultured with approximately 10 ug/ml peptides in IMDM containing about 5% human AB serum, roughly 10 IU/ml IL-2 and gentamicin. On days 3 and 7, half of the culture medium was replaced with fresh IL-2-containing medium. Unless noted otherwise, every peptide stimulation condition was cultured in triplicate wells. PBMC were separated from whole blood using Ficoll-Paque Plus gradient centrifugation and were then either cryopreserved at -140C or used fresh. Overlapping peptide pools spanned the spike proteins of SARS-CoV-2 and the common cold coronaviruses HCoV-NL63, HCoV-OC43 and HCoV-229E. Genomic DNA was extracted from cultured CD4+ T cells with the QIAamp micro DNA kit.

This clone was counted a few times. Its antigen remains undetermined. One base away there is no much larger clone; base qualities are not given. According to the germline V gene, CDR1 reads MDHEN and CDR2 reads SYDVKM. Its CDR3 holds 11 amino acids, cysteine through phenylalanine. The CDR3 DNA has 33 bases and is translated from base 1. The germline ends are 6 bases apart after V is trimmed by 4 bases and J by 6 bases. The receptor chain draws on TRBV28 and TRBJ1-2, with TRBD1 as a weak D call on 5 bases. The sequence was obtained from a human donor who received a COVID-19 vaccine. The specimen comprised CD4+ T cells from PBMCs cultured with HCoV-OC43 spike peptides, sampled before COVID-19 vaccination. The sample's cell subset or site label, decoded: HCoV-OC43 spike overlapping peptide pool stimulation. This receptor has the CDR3 CASSWGDGYTF. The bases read TGTGCCAGCAGTTGGGGGGATGGCTACACCTTC.